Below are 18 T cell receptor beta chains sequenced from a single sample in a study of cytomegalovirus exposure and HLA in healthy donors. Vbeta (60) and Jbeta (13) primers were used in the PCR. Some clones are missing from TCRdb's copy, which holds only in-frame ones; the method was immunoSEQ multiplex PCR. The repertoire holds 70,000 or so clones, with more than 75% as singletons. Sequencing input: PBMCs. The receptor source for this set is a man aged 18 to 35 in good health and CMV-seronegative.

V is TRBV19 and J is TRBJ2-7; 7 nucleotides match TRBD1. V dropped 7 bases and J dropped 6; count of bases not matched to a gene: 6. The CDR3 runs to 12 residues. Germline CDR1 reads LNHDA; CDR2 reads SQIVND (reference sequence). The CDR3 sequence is CASTAPGGEQYF. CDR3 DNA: TGTGCCAGTACGGCCCCAGGGGGCGAGCAGTACTTC.

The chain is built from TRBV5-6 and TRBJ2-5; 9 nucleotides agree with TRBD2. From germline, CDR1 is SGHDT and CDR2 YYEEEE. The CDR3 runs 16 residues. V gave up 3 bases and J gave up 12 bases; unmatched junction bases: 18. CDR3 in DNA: TGTGCCAGCAGCTCGGCGGGGGGGCTAGCGGGACCCGCTAAGTACTTC. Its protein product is CASSSAGGLAGPAKYF.

For the CDR3, the DNA is TGTGCCAGCAGCTTCCAGGGCTCCTACGAGCAGTACTTC. Residues: CASSFQGSYEQYF. The rearrangement uses TRBV11-3 and TRBJ2-7, with D possibly matching TRBD1 (5 bases). Trimming took off 3 bases at V and 0 bases at J, with 6 bases between the two ends. Per the germline V gene, CDR1 is SGHNT and CDR2 is YENEEA. The CDR3 has 13 amino acids.

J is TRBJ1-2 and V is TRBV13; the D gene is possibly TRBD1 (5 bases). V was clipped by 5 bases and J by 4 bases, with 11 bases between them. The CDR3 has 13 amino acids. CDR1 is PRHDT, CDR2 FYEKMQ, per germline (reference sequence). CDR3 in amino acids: CASSPRRAYGYTF. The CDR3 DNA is TGTGCCAGCAGCCCGCGCAGGGCCTATGGCTACACCTTC.

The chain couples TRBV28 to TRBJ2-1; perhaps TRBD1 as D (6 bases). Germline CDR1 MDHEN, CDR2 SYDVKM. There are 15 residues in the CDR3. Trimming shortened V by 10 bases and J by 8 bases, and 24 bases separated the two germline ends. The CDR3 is CATSLFQGLVYEQFF. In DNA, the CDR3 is TGTGCCACCAGCCTTTTCCAGGGGTTAGTATATGAGCAGTTCTTC. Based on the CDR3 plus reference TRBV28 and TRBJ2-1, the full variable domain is DVKVTQSSRYLVKRTGEKVFLECVQDMDHENMFWYRQDPGLGLRLIYFSYDVKMKEKGDIPEGYSVSREKKERFSLILESASTNQTSMYLCATSLFQGLVYEQFFGPGTRLTVL.

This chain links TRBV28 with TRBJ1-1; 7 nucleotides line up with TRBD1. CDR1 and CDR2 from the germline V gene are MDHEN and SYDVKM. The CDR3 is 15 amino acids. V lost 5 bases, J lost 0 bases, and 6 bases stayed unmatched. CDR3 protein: CASSPPDRMNTEAFF. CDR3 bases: TGTGCCAGCAGTCCCCCGGACAGGATGAACACTGAAGCTTTCTTT. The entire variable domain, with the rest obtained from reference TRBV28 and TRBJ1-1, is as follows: DVKVTQSSRYLVKRTGEKVFLECVQDMDHENMFWYRQDPGLGLRLIYFSYDVKMKEKGDIPEGYSVSREKKERFSLILESASTNQTSMYLCASSPPDRMNTEAFFGQGTRLTVV.

The CDR3 region is CASSWGRGGYEQYF. CDR3 bases: TGTGCCAGCAGCTGGGGCAGGGGTGGATACGAGCAGTACTTC. The V call is TRBV6-1, the J call TRBJ2-7, with a possible D match to TRBD1 (6 bases). The germline gives CDR1 MNHNS, CDR2 SASEGT. This CDR3 spans 14 amino acids. The germline V and J ends were trimmed by 6 bases and 4 bases, with 16 bases remaining between them.

CDR3 loop: CASSVATGHPSYEQYF. The CDR3 nucleotides read TGTGCCAGCAGCGTAGCTACGGGACACCCCTCCTACGAGCAGTACTTC. The chain carries TRBV9 and TRBJ2-7, with TRBD1 as a possible D gene (6 bases). The germline gives CDR1 SGDLS, CDR2 YYNGEE. The V end was cut by 0 bases, the J end by 0 bases, with 13 bases between. The CDR3 spans 16 residues.

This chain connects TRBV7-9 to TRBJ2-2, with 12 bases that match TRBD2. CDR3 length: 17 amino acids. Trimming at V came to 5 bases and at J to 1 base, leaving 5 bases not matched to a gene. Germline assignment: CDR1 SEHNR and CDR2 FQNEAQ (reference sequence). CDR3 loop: CASSPWTSGKNTGELFF. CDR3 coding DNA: TGTGCCAGCAGCCCCTGGACTAGCGGGAAGAACACCGGGGAGCTGTTTTTT.

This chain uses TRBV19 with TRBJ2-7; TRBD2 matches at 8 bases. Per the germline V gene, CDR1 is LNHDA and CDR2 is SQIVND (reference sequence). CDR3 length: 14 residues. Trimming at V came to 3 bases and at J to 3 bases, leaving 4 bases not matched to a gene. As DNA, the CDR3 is TGTGCCAGTAGTATGGGGCTAGCGGGCTACGAGCAGTACTTC. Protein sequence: CASSMGLAGYEQYF.

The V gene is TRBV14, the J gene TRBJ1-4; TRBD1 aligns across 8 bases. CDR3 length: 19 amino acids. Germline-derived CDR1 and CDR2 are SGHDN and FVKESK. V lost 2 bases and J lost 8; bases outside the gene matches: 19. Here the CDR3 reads CASSQMGASQGAKGEKLFF. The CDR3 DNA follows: TGTGCCAGCAGCCAAATGGGCGCGTCTCAGGGGGCGAAAGGAGAAAAACTGTTTTTT.

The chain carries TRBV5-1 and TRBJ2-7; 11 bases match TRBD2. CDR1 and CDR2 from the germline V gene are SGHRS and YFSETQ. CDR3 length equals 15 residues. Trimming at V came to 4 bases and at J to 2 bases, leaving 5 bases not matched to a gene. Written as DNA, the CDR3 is TGCGCCAGCAGCCTTAGCGGGAGGGAACCCTACGAGCAGTACTTC. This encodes CASSLSGREPYEQYF.

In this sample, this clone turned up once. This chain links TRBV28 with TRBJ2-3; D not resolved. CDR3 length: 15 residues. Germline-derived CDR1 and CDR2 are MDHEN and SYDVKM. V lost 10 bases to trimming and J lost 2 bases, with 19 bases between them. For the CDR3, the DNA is TGTGCCACCTCATCCTTCTGGGCATACACAGATACGCAGTATTTT. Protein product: CATSSFWAYTDTQYF.

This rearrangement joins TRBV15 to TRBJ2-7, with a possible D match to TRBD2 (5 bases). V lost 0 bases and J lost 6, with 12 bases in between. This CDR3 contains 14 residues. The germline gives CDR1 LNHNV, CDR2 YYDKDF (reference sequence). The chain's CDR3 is CATSRDSRGSEQYF. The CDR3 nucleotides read TGTGCCACCAGCAGAGATTCTCGAGGGTCCGAGCAGTACTTC. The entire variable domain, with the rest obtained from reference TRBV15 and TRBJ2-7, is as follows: DAMVIQNPRYQVTQFGKPVTLSCSQTLNHNVMYWYQQKSSQAPKLLFHYYDKDFNNEADTPDNFQSRRPNTSFCFLDIRSPGLGDTAMYLCATSRDSRGSEQYFGPGTRLTVT.

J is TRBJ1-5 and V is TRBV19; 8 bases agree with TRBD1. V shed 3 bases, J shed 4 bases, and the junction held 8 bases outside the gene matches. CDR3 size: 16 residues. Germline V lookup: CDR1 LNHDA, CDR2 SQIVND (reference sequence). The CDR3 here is CASSISRDRFNQPQHF. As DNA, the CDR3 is TGTGCCAGTAGTATTTCCCGGGACAGGTTTAATCAGCCCCAGCATTTT.

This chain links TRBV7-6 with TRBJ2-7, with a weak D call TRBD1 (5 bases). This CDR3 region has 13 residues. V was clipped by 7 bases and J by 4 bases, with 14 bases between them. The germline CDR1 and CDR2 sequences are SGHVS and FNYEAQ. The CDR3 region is CASTLTVGYEQYF. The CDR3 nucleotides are TGTGCCAGCACCCTGACAGTAGGTTACGAGCAGTACTTC.

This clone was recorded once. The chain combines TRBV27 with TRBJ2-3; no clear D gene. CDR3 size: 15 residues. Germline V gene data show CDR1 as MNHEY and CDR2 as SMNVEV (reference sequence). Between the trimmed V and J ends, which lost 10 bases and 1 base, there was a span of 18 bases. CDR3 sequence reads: CANRSFPICTDTQYF. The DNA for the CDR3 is TGTGCCAACAGAAGCTTCCCGATTTGCACAGATACGCAGTATTTT.

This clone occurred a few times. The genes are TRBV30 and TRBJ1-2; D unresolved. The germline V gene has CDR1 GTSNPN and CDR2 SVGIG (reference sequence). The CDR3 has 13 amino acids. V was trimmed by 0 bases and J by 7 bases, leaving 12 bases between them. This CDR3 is CAWSVGHQVGYTF. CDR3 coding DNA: TGTGCCTGGAGTGTTGGCCACCAAGTTGGCTACACCTTC.